The present T cell receptor beta chain was sequenced within a study of cytomegalovirus exposure and HLA in healthy donors. Overall study results and limits: V- and J-gene trimming of TCR beta was linked (in a later analysis) to a missense DCLRE1C variant. A later analysis reportedly identified an Asian-associated ancestry cluster as carrying fewer N-insertions than the approximately 620-donor mean. It was only CMV serostatus that was available as immune exposure information.

13 Jbeta primers and 60 Vbeta primers were used for the PCR. Some clones are missing from TCRdb's copy, which holds only in-frame ones; the method was immunoSEQ multiplex PCR. The data contain 200,000 to 300,000 clones, roughly 81% of them seen just once; the ten biggest clones take up 1.5% to 2%. Though probably carrying unrecorded immune exposures, donors were nominally healthy at sampling. Germline CDR1 is MNHEY and CDR2 is SVGAGI. The CDR3 totals 15 residues. The germline V and J ends were trimmed by 0 bases and 1 base, with 7 bases remaining between them. This clone was observed once. What it binds is not known.

This chain uses TRBV6-5 with TRBJ2-4; D remains unclear. The sequence was collected from a middle-aged woman in good health and CMV-seropositive. The source material was PBMCs. CDR3 sequence reads: CASSYSVQAKNIQYF. In DNA form, the CDR3 reads TGTGCCAGCAGTTACTCCGTCCAGGCCAAAAACATTCAGTACTTC.